This T cell receptor beta chain came from a study of Graves' ophthalmopathy and Graves' hyperthyroidism (dated by TCRdb to the late 2010s). Describing the broader study: Peripheral blood was collected at initial diagnosis, prior to any treatment. To tell Graves' ophthalmopathy apart from Graves' hyperthyroidism, and to predict which patients would progress to ophthalmopathy, the study relied on TCR beta repertoire signatures. In total, over 130 blood samples were TCR-sequenced: some 43 ophthalmopathy, about 75 hyperthyroidism and approximately 17 hyperthyroidism-to-ophthalmopathy patients. To explore V-J signatures that separate ophthalmopathy from hyperthyroidism, a discovery set of 100 patients was enrolled, consisting of about 45 with ophthalmopathy and under 65 with stable hyperthyroidism. An independent validation cohort was composed of roughly 18 hyperthyroidism patients and 15 to 17 patients who later progressed from hyperthyroidism to ophthalmopathy. In roughly 6 hyperthyroidism patients, T-cell repertoires of thyroid tissue and blood were compared. After sampling, hyperthyroidism patients received methimazole starting at 30 mg daily, and ophthalmopathy patients received high-dose intravenous methylprednisolone. For training and testing, the 100 or so patients in the discovery cohort were randomly divided in a 7:3 ratio.

Results the study describes overall, beyond this receptor: Sample size was not statistically predetermined, and group allocation was not concealed from the investigators. Ophthalmopathy was separated from stable hyperthyroidism by the 13-signature model with 85% to 90% sensitivity and 81% to 84% specificity in cross-validation and with 80%/75% in the test set. Among expanded thyroid clonotypes with frequency above 0.001, most also showed up in blood, which suggests that blood repertoires may reflect the thyroid immune response. In validation, the model predicted ophthalmopathy progression with 55% to 71% sensitivity and 72% to 80% specificity; eleven to twelve predicted patients were CT-confirmed with GO in a median of about 6.2 months.

The CDR3 starts with the cysteine, ends with the phenylalanine, and has 14 residues. The entry retains the CDR3 DNA only, 42 bases that are in frame from base 1. V loses 0 bases of germline sequence and J loses 4 bases, and the interval between the two ends is 10 bases. Per the germline V gene, SGHAT is the CDR1 and FQNNGV is the CDR2. Hyperthyroidism was considered stable if no progression to ophthalmopathy occurred within 18 months of follow-up. Hyperthyroidism patients were newly diagnosed, with disease duration under 2 months, and aged 18 to 65 years. Patients with other autoimmune diseases, uncontrolled infections, pregnancy or lactation were excluded. Clinical symptoms, serum thyroxine, TRAb, thyroid ultrasound and orbital computed tomography formed the basis of the diagnosis. Ficoll-Paque density gradient centrifugation was used to isolate PBMCs from 9.5 to 10 ml of fresh peripheral blood. Trizol reagent was used to extract the total RNA, and its quality was then checked on an Agilent 2100 Bioanalyzer.

For repertoire sequencing, TCR beta CDR3 regions were amplified from RNA transcripts. HTBI primers and the Qiagen OneStep RT-PCR kit were used in a first-round RT-PCR, which was followed by a second-round multiplex PCR, size selection and purification. Libraries were sequenced on an Illumina HiSeq2000 using paired-end 100 bp reads. As for the original processing: SOAPnuke was used to process the reads, throwing out any read that had adapters, had uncalled bases, had a mean Phred below 15, or lacked an exact constant-primer or identifier match. High-quality paired reads were merged with COPE v1.2.5. Clonotypes were defined as unique nucleotide sequences and were aligned to IMGT TRB V, D and J references using MiTCR v1.1. Only V-J combinations with frequency above 0.0001 were analysed, covering approximately 99% of repertoires. For each V-J combination, a TCR clonal expansion and chaos score was defined as the ratio of F50 clonal expansion to chaos observed in the TCRdist matrix. Welch's t-statistics and random forest were used to narrow the features down to 10 to 15 V-J combinations, which were then fed into a naive Bayes classifier. The similarity between thyroid and blood repertoires was quantified using the Morisita-Horn index. TCRdb's own reprocessing of the public reads used fastp at Q25 and MiXCR and kept productive beta chains. Here each entry gathers all rows of one CDR3 protein and keeps the most common genes and DNA. V and J calls and clone size were set by TCRdb, not the authors. This sample has hundreds of thousands of distinct CDR3 sequences in its table, and around a fifth of those were observed once. The ten largest clones add up to more than 5.5% of the sample.

For this clonotype: Its antigen remains undetermined. No qualities accompany the bases; no much larger clone lies one base away.

The sequenced material came from peripheral blood. The receptor comes from a woman aged 18 to 35 with stable Graves' hyperthyroidism. Some clones in this sample may be carry-over from other donors' samples. Donor details come from another sample of the same person, matched by shared clones. This sequence uses TRBV11-2 and TRBJ2-7, with the D segment identity uncertain. The DNA sequence is TGTGCCAGCAGCTTAGAGGACCGCAGGTACGAGCAGTACTTC. This sequence encodes CASSLEDRRYEQYF.